A selection of T cell receptor beta chains follows, all from one sample in a study of Graves' ophthalmopathy and Graves' hyperthyroidism. MiXCR, applied by TCRdb to the multiplex PCR reads, yields one record per CDR3 protein. The sample has some 380,000 distinct CDR3 sequences; less than 20% are singletons. The material sequenced was peripheral blood. The receptor source for this set is a young woman with stable Graves' hyperthyroidism. Both conserved end residues are part of each CDR3. D genes are given only for firm matches. Some rows have no size entry. The others give once, few or many, or a class for an expanded clone.

TGTGCCAGCAATTCGGGCAGGCGCTCCTATGGCTACACCTTC,CASNSGRRSYGYTF,TRBJ1-2,TRBV6-5,.,many
TGTGCCAGCAGTTTAAGGAGTGAGGGCCAGCAGTACTTC,CASSLRSEGQQYF,TRBJ2-7,TRBV12-3/TRBV12-4,.,many
TGCAGTGCTAGTCAAGCGGGACGCACTGAAGCTTTCTTT,CSASQAGRTEAFF,TRBJ1-1,TRBV20-1,.,many
TGTGCCAGCAGCGAATCCAGGGTGGGCTCTGGAAACACCATATATTTT,CASSESRVGSGNTIYF,TRBJ1-3,TRBV11-2,.,many
TGTGCCACCAGTGAGGGACGGGAGGTACAGCCCCAGCATTTT,CATSEGREVQPQHF,TRBJ1-5,TRBV24-1,.,.
TGTGCCAGCAGTTTACCTACACGGAACACCGGGGAGCTGTTTTTT,CASSLPTRNTGELFF,TRBJ2-2,TRBV28,.,many
TGTGCCAGCAGTTTAGGAGGGACTAGCCATAACCAAGAGACCCAGTACTTC,CASSLGGTSHNQETQYF,TRBJ2-5,TRBV12-3/TRBV12-4,TRBD2,many
TGTGCCAGCAGTTTATTCCCCGGGGTGGCGGGTCAGCCCCAGCATTTT,CASSLFPGVAGQPQHF,TRBJ1-5,TRBV12-3/TRBV12-4,.,many
TGTGCCAGTAGTATTAGTTCGACGGGGACCTACGAGCAGTACTTC,CASSISSTGTYEQYF,TRBJ2-7,TRBV19,.,.
TGTGCCAGCAGCCGCAATAAGAACACTGAAGCTTTCTTT,CASSRNKNTEAFF,TRBJ1-1,TRBV11-1,.,.
TGTGCCACCAGTGATCCTCGGACCAGCCAGCCCCAGCATTTT,CATSDPRTSQPQHF,TRBJ1-5,TRBV24-1,.,many
TGTGCCAGCAGTCCGACGGGGGGCCGAGACGGGACCCAGTACTTC,CASSPTGGRDGTQYF,TRBJ2-5,TRBV6-1,.,many
TGTGCCAGCAGCAAAGGACACAGGGCCGGCACTGAAGCTTTCTTT,CASSKGHRAGTEAFF,TRBJ1-1,TRBV11-2,.,many
TGTGCCAGTCAAGGCACTGAAGCTTTCTTT,CASQGTEAFF,TRBJ1-1,TRBV6-2/TRBV6-3,.,few
TGTGCCGGTGGGACAGGGGGCTCTGGGGCCAACGTCCTGACTTTC,CAGGTGGSGANVLTF,TRBJ2-6,TRBV6-1,TRBD1,many
TGTGCCAGCAGTTACGAGAGAGACACTGAAGCTTTCTTT,CASSYERDTEAFF,TRBJ1-1,TRBV6-2/TRBV6-3,.,many
TGTGCCAGCAGTTACGTCTGGGAGAATAATTCACCCCTCCACTTT,CASSYVWENNSPLHF,TRBJ1-6,TRBV6-5,.,many
TGTGCCAGCAGGCCCCCTGGGGAGGGGCACACTGAAGCTTTCTTT,CASRPPGEGHTEAFF,TRBJ1-1,TRBV6-2/TRBV6-3,.,many
TGTGCCAGCAGTTCTTACGGACAGGGGGGATCACCCCTCCACTTT,CASSSYGQGGSPLHF,TRBJ1-6,TRBV27,TRBD1,many
TGTGCCAGCAGTTTAAGTGGACAGGGTCGTGGCTACACCTTC,CASSLSGQGRGYTF,TRBJ1-2,TRBV12-3/TRBV12-4,TRBD1,.
TGTGCCAGCAAGGATGAACTAATGAACACTGAAGCTTTCTTT,CASKDELMNTEAFF,TRBJ1-1,TRBV2,.,many
TGTGCCAGCACGGGGGGTTATAGCAATCAGCCCCAGCATTTT,CASTGGYSNQPQHF,TRBJ1-5,TRBV12-3/TRBV12-4,.,.
TGTGCCACCAGTGACCGGGACAGGGGGGAGTCCGGGGCCAACGTCCTGACTTTC,CATSDRDRGESGANVLTF,TRBJ2-6,TRBV24-1,TRBD1,many
TGTGCCAGCAGCCTCCTGGGAAACACCATATATTTT,CASSLLGNTIYF,TRBJ1-3,TRBV7-2,.,many
TGTGCCAGCAGCTTAGCGGGGGGGGCGACTAGCGTCAACGAGCAGTACTTC,CASSLAGGATSVNEQYF,TRBJ2-7,TRBV7-8,TRBD2,many
TGTGCCAGCAGCGACAGCCACAATCAGCCCCAGCATTTT,CASSDSHNQPQHF,TRBJ1-5,TRBV6-1,.,many
TGTGCCAGCAGCTTAGATCTCGGAGGAGTGAACACCGGGGAGCTGTGTTTT,CASSLDLGGVNTGELCF,TRBJ2-2,TRBV11-2,.,.
TGTGCCAGCAGTCCCGGACCGGGATCCCAAGAGACCCAGTACTTC,CASSPGPGSQETQYF,TRBJ2-5,TRBV12-3/TRBV12-4,.,many
TGTGCCAGCATCAGGGGCAGCGTCGGCACTGAAGCTTTCTTT,CASIRGSVGTEAFF,TRBJ1-1,TRBV6-5,.,many
TGTGCCAGCAGCCCCGTGCCCTGGGAGCAGTACTTC,CASSPVPWEQYF,TRBJ2-7,TRBV6-1,.,many
TGTGCCACCAGTGAAACCAGGACTAGCGGGGGACAAGAGACCCAGTACTTC,CATSETRTSGGQETQYF,TRBJ2-5,TRBV24-1,TRBD2,many
TGCGCCAGCAGCTTGACGAGCGGGGGGGCCGGGGAGCTGTTTTTT,CASSLTSGGAGELFF,TRBJ2-2,TRBV5-1,TRBD2,many
TGTGCCAGCAGTCCCCAGAGCTACACCGGGGAGCTGTTTTTT,CASSPQSYTGELFF,TRBJ2-2,TRBV6-2/TRBV6-3,.,few
TGTGCCAGCAGCCAATTGACGGGTACTGAAGCTTGCTTT,CASSQLTGTEACF,TRBJ1-1,TRBV3-1,.,.
TGTGCCAGTAGTATAGAAATCGCTCTTCCTAACTATGGCTACACCTTC,CASSIEIALPNYGYTF,TRBJ1-2,TRBV19,.,.
TGTGCCACCAGTGATACCGGGACTATTCGACAAGAGACCCAGTACTTC,CATSDTGTIRQETQYF,TRBJ2-5,TRBV24-1,TRBD2,many
TGTGCCAGCAGCTTGGACTCTACTCCGGAGACCCAGTACTTC,CASSLDSTPETQYF,TRBJ2-5,TRBV5-6,.,.
TGTGCCACAGAGGAGTCTGGGGCCAACGTCCTGACTTTC,CATEESGANVLTF,TRBJ2-6,TRBV28,.,once
TGTGCCAGCTCACCACTGCTCCGGCAGGGTGAGCAGTATTTT,CASSPLLRQGEQYF,TRBJ2-3,TRBV18,.,.
TGTGCCAGCAGCATCGCGGCCGGGTGGGGACAAGAGACCCAGTACTTC,CASSIAAGWGQETQYF,TRBJ2-5,TRBV9,.,many
TGTGCCAGCAGCAAACCTATAGGGGGACAAGAGACCCAGTACTTC,CASSKPIGGQETQYF,TRBJ2-5,TRBV7-2,.,.
TGTGCCAGCAGAAACCGGACAGCGTCAGAGAACTATGGCTACACCTTC,CASRNRTASENYGYTF,TRBJ1-2,TRBV2,.,many
TGTGCCAGCAGCTTAGATCCCGGGACAGGGGCGAACTATGGCTACACCTTC,CASSLDPGTGANYGYTF,TRBJ1-2,TRBV11-2,TRBD1,few